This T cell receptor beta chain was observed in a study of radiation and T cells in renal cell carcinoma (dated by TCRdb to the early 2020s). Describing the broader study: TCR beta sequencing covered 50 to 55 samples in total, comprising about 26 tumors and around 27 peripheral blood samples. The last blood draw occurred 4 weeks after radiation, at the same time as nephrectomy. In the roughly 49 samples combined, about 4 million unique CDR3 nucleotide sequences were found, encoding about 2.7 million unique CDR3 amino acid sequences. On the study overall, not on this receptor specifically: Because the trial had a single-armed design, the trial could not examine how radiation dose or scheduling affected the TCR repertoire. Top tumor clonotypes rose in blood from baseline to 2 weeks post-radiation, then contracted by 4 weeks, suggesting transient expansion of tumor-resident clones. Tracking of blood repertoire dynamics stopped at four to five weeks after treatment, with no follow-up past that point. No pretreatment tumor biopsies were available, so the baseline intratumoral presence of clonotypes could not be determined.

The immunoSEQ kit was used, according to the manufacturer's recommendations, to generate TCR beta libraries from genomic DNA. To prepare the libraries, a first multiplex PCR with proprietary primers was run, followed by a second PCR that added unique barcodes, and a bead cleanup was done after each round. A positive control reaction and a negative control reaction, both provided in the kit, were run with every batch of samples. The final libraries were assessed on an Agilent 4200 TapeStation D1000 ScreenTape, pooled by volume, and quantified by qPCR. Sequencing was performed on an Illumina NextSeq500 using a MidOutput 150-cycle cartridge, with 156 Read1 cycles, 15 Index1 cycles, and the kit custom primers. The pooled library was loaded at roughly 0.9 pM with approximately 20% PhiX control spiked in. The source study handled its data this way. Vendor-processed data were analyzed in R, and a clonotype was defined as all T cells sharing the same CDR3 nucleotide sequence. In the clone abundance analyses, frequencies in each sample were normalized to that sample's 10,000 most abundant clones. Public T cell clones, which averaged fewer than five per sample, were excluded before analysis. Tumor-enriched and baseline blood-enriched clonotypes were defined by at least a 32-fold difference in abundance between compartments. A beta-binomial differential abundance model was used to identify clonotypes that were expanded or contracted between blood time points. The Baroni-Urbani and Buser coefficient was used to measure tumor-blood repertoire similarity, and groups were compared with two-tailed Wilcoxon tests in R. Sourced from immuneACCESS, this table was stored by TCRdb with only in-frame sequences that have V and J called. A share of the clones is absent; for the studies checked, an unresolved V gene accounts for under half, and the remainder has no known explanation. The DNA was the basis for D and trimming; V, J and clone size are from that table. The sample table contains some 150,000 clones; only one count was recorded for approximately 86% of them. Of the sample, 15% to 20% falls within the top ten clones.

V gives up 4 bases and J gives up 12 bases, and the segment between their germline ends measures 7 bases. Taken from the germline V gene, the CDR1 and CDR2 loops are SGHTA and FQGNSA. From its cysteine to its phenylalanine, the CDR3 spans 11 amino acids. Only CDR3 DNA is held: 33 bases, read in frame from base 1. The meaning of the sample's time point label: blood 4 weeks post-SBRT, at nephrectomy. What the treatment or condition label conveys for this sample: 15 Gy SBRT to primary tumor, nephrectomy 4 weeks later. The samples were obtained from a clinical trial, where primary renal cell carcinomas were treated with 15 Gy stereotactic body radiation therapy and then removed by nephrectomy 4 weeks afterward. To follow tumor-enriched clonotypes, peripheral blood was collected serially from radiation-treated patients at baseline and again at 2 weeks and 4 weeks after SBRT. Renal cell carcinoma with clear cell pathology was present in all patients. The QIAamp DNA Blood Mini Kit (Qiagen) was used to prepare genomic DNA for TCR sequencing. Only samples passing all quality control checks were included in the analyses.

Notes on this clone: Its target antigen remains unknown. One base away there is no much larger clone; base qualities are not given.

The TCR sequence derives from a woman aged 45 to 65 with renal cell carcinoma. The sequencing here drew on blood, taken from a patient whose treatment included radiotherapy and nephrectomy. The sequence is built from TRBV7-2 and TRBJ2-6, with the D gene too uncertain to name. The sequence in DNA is TGTGCCAGCAGCTCCCTTTCCGTCCTGACTTTC. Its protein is CASSSLSVLTF.